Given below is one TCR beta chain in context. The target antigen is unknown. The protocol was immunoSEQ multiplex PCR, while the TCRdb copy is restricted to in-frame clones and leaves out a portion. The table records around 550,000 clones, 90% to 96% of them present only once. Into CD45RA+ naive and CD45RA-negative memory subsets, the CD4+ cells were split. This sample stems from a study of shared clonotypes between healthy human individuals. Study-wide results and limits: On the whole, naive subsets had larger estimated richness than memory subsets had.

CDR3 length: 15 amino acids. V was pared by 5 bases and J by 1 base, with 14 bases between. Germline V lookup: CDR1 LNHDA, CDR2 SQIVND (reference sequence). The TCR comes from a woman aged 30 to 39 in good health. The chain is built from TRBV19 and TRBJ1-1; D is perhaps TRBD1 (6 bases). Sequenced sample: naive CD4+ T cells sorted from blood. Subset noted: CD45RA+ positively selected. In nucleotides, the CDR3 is TGTGCCAGTAGTCCCACAGGGAACGGGAACACTGAAGCTTTCTTT. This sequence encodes CASSPTGNGNTEAFF. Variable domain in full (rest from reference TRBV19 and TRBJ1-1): DGGITQSPKYLFRKEGQNVTLSCEQNLNHDAMYWYRQDPGQGLRLIYYSQIVNDFQKGDIAEGYSVSREKKESFPLTVTSAQKNPTAFYLCASSPTGNGNTEAFFGQGTRLTVV.